This T cell receptor (beta chain) was captured by sequencing in a study of T-cell reconstitution after alpha-beta-depleted transplantation in children. TCRbeta library construction was performed incorporating unique molecular identifiers. TCRdb fed the PCR reads into MiXCR, producing one record per CDR3 protein. The repertoire holds approximately 130,000 distinct CDR3 sequences, with roughly 10% as singletons. Regarding the study as a whole: Newly produced T cells mostly accounted for T-cell counts and diversity one year post-transplant.

The CDR3 has 16 residues. Trimming shortened V by 2 bases and J by 2 bases, and 13 bases separated the two germline ends. Looked up from germline, CDR1 is SGHDN and CDR2 is FVKESK. Comment on this clonotype: Antigen: not known.

The sequencing used PBMCs, mostly from graft donor cells, collected 180 days after TCRalphabeta/CD19-depleted stem cell transplant. The receptor was isolated from a girl under three years old who had a stem cell transplant for combined immunodeficiency, so the T cells may come from the graft donor. The gene calls are TRBV14 and TRBJ1-5; D call uncertain. The CDR3 DNA sequence: TGTGCCAGCAGCCAAACATTGGGGAGATGCAATCAGCCCCAGCATTTT. Translating gives CASSQTLGRCNQPQHF.